This T cell receptor (beta chain) was sequenced during a study of blood T cell repertoires in COVID-19 (TCRdb year 2020). Context from the whole study: Samples covering the acute and convalescent phases of COVID-19 were provided by collaborators in the United States, Italy and Spain. Subjects who had been exposed to COVID-19, were actively infected with it, or had recovered from it provided the deeply sampled blood TCRbeta repertoires that made up the dataset. The sample metadata nearly always contained a de-identified subject ID, COVID-19 status, age in years and sex. The samples were drawn from two sources: the first 160 participants of the ongoing ImmuneRACE study, and about 1,300 subjects contributed by 6 global collaborators. The material from the prospective study consisted of cDNA or gDNA derived from T cells, B-cell-depleted T cells, or PBMCs. A freely available public database, intended as a resource for researchers studying the immune response to SARS-CoV-2, is where the repertoires were released. Where available, HLA class I and class II types were obtained from metadata supplied by the sample provider rather than from assay-based typing.

About this clone: Its antigen remains unidentified. No base quality values were provided; no much bigger clone lies one nucleotide off.

Enrolling through a virtual design, the prospective study's participants ranged in age from roughly 18 to 95 years and lived across roughly 24 United States geographic areas. In the prospective study, cohorts were assigned on the basis of participant-reported clinical history obtained from a screening survey and a study questionnaire. ImmuneRACE Cohort 3 recovered participants were defined by two consecutive negative NP/OP PCR tests, healthcare professional clearance, or symptom resolution. Each participant in the prospective study had whole blood, serum and a nasopharyngeal or oropharyngeal swab collected by mobile phlebotomists. Over a roughly 2-month period, participants in the prospective study had the option of providing additional blood draws and questionnaires. Blood samples from the prospective study were shipped frozen or at room temperature prior to DNA extraction. TCRbeta CDR3 regions were amplified from genomic DNA by means of the immunoSEQ Assay, a bias-controlled multiplex PCR. In the paper's pipeline: The number of nucleated cells in each sample was estimated by amplification of reference gene primers within the assay. To quantify the absolute abundance of each unique TCRbeta CDR3 rearrangement, sequence reads were collapsed and filtered. For each sample, productive Simpson clonality was calculated by taking the square root of Simpson's diversity index across productive rearrangements. TCRdb's version of the immuneACCESS table is confined to in-frame rearrangements and falls short of the full clone set. An unresolved V gene accounts for under half of the shortfall where checked; the remainder is of unknown origin. The V and J calls and clone size come from that table; D and trimming were worked out from the DNA. Within this sample are about 300,000 clones, with 86% of them counted one time only. The ten largest make up more than 9% of the sample.

Here is what the overall study found, with its caveats: Clinical and demographic metadata were provided uncurated, with the amount varying by source and participant.

Sequenced sample: PBMCs or T cells enriched from blood (not recorded which). This clonotype originated in a woman aged 18-29 years who had recovered from COVID-19.

The CDR3 reads CASSNRNRQVIYEQYF. The DNA is TGTGCCAGTAGTAATCGGAATCGACAGGTAATCTACGAGCAGTACTTC. The chain couples TRBV19 to TRBJ2-7, and TRBD1 may be the D gene, going by 6 matching bases. Trimming takes 4 bases from V and 3 bases from J, and the germline ends sit 19 bases apart. Including the terminal cysteine and phenylalanine, the CDR3 comprises 16 residues. Kept here is only the CDR3 DNA, which spans 48 bases and is read in frame from base 1. The germline V gene (reference sequence) yields LNHDA for CDR1 and SQIVND for CDR2.